Below are 14 T cell receptor beta chains sequenced from a single sample in a study of blood T cell repertoires in COVID-19. Clones were sequenced by immunoSEQ multiplex PCR, and TCRdb holds only the in-frame ones, with some missing. The sample includes hundreds of thousands of clones, 70% to 90% of them seen just once. The specimen sequenced was PBMCs or T cells enriched from blood (not recorded which). Every receptor here comes from a woman aged 40 to 55 with acute COVID-19.

This chain uses TRBV5-5 with TRBJ2-1; TRBD2 aligns across 7 bases. V lost 4 bases to trimming and J lost 8 bases; unmatched junction nucleotides: 15. Germline V CDR1 and CDR2: SGHKS, YYEKEE (reference sequence). The CDR3 is 16 amino acids. CDR3 amino acids: CASSPILAVQKDEQFF. The CDR3 region has the DNA TGTGCCAGCAGCCCAATTCTAGCGGTCCAAAAGGATGAGCAGTTCTTC.

This chain joins TRBV5-4 and TRBJ1-5, with a possible D match to TRBD1 (5 bases). V was shortened by 0 bases and J by 2 bases, with 12 bases between the two germline ends. There are 16 residues in the CDR3. Germline V lookup: CDR1 SGHNT, CDR2 YYREEE (reference sequence). The CDR3 sequence is CASSLDGGVGNQPQHF. The CDR3 nucleotides read TGTGCCAGCAGCTTGGATGGGGGGGTAGGCAATCAGCCCCAGCATTTT.

The CDR3 DNA reads TGTGCCAGCAGCCAACAGGAGACCCAGTACTTC. The encoded protein is CASSQQETQYF. The chain carries TRBV3-1 (or the pseudogene TRBV3-2) and TRBJ2-5; the D is unclear. The germline V gene has CDR1 LGHDT and CDR2 YNNKEL (reference sequence). The V and J ends lost 2 bases and 5 bases respectively, with 3 bases between them. The CDR3 runs 11 residues.

This clone was seen just once. The chain links TRBV5-6 to TRBJ2-7; 11 nucleotides match TRBD1. Germline V CDR1 and CDR2: SGHDT, YYEEEE. After removal of 2 bases from V and 6 bases from J, the junction contained 4 bases not matched to a gene. The CDR3 consists of 14 residues. CDR3 DNA: TGTGCCAGCAGCTTAGGACAGGGGGCTTCCGAGCAGTACTTC. Its protein product is CASSLGQGASEQYF.

The rearrangement joins TRBV7-6 to TRBJ1-1, with TRBD1 as a possible D gene (5 bases). This CDR3 region has 16 residues. V lost 1 base and J lost 1, with 13 bases in between. CDR1 SGHVS and CDR2 FNYEAQ come from the germline V gene. The CDR3 DNA is TGTGCCAGCAGCTTAGGGCCGGGAGGGACGAACACTGAAGCTTTCTTT. The encoded protein is CASSLGPGGTNTEAFF.

This clone was seen just once. V gene TRBV5-1 combines with J gene TRBJ2-7, with 9 bases matching TRBD2. This CDR3 contains 15 residues. Looked up from germline, CDR1 is SGHRS and CDR2 is YFSETQ. Trimming at V came to 3 bases and at J to 3 bases, leaving 7 bases not matched to a gene. CDR3 sequence reads: CASSWPQAGGYEQYF. The CDR3 coding sequence is TGCGCCAGCAGCTGGCCCCAAGCGGGAGGCTACGAGCAGTACTTC.

The V and J genes are TRBV7-8 and TRBJ2-1; 7 bases align to TRBD2. The germline gives CDR1 SGHVS, CDR2 FQNEAQ. The CDR3 consists of 13 residues. V lost 5 bases and J lost 7; bases outside the gene matches: 5. The CDR3 loop reads CASSPTSLNEQFF. The CDR3 nucleotides are TGTGCCAGCAGCCCGACTAGCCTGAATGAGCAGTTCTTC.

This rearrangement joins TRBV10-3 to TRBJ1-1; possible D gene TRBD1, 5 bases. V gave up 7 bases and J gave up 0 bases, with 12 bases separating them. This CDR3 is built from 14 residues. The germline V gene has CDR1 ENHRY and CDR2 SYGVKD. The CDR3 reads CAINQGLMNTEAFF. DNA of the CDR3: TGTGCCATCAATCAGGGATTAATGAACACTGAAGCTTTCTTT.

J is TRBJ1-6 and V is TRBV27; 9 positions agree with TRBD1. Trimming at V came to 6 bases and at J to 6 bases, leaving 15 bases not matched to a gene. The CDR3 contains 18 residues. CDR1 and CDR2 from the germline V gene are MNHEY and SMNVEV (reference sequence). CDR3 nucleotide sequence: TGTGCCAGCAGACGAATATCTGGGACAGGGTACGGTAATTCACCCCTCCACTTT. This encodes CASRRISGTGYGNSPLHF.

The chain recombines TRBV6-2 or TRBV6-3 with TRBJ2-7; D is possibly TRBD1 (5 bases). The CDR3 is 15 amino acids. Trimming left V 5 bases short and J 4 bases short, with 18 bases between. Germline V gene lookup returns CDR1 MNHEY and CDR2 SVGEGT. Here the CDR3 reads CASSQGSPNKYEQYF. The CDR3 region has the DNA TGTGCCAGCAGTCAGGGTAGTCCGAACAAATACGAGCAGTACTTC.

The genes are TRBV6-6 and TRBJ1-2, with no clear D. Trimming removed 6 bases at V and 4 bases at J, with 12 bases between. Germline values: CDR1 MNHNY, CDR2 SVGAGI (reference sequence). The CDR3 has 13 amino acids. The CDR3 sequence is CASSVTGSYGYTF. The CDR3 region has the DNA TGTGCCAGCAGCGTTACTGGGAGCTATGGCTACACCTTC.

The chain combines TRBV6-1 with TRBJ2-1; 13 nucleotides match TRBD2. This CDR3 has 16 residues. Germline CDR1 reads MNHNS; CDR2 reads SASEGT. V lost 3 bases to trimming and J lost 7 bases; unmatched junction nucleotides: 6. CDR3 loop: CASSDGLAGVFNEQFF. CDR3 bases: TGTGCCAGCAGTGACGGACTAGCGGGAGTATTTAATGAGCAGTTCTTC.

The V gene is TRBV7-8, the J gene TRBJ1-2; no firm D call. Trimming cost V 0 bases and J 4 bases, with 9 bases left between them. Per the germline V gene, CDR1 is SGHVS and CDR2 is FQNEAQ. This CDR3 region has 14 residues. The CDR3 region has the DNA TGTGCCAGCAGCTTAGCGGGAGGGAGCTATGGCTACACCTTC. This gives the protein CASSLAGGSYGYTF.

J is TRBJ2-7 and V is TRBV19; D possibly corresponds to TRBD2 (6 bases). CDR1 and CDR2 (germline): LNHDA, SQIVND (reference sequence). The CDR3 is made up of 16 amino acids. V was shortened by 2 bases and J by 0 bases, with 14 bases between the two germline ends. The CDR3 DNA reads as TGTGCCAGTAGTATAAGTTCGGGACTGAGCTCCTACGAGCAGTACTTC. Encoded protein: CASSISSGLSSYEQYF.